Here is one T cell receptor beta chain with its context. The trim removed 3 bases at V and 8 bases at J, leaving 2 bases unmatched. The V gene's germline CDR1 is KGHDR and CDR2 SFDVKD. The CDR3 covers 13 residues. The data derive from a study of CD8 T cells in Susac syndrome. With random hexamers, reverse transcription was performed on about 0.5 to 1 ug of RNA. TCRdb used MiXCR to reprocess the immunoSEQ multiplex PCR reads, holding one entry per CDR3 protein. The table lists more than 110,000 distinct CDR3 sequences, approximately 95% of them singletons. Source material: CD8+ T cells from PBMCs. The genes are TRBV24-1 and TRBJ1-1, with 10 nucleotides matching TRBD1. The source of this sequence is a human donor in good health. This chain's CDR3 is CATSDGTGVEAFF. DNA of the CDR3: TGTGCCACCAGTGATGGGACAGGGGTGGAAGCTTTCTTT.